The present T cell receptor (beta chain) was sequenced within a study of blood T cell repertoires in COVID-19. Authors' processing steps: Reference gene primer amplification gave estimated nucleated cell counts. The method was immunoSEQ multiplex PCR; TCRdb's version includes in-frame clones alone and lacks a portion of them. The D gene and trimming were derived from the DNA, and the V and J assignments and clone size from that table. The sample contains nearly 95,000 clones, around nine tenths of which appear only once. Germline V lookup: CDR1 SGHDT, CDR2 YYEEEE. CDR3 size: 15 residues. Germline trimming cut 4 bases from V and 4 bases from J; bases unmatched to any gene: 10.

The sequenced material came from peripheral blood. The TCR sequence derives from a woman over 75 with acute or convalescent COVID-19. This chain links TRBV5-6 with TRBJ1-2; 7 bases line up with TRBD1. The CDR3 nucleotides read TGTGCCAGCAGCCCATCACACAGGGGCGCCTATGGCTACACCTTC. It codes for CASSPSHRGAYGYTF.